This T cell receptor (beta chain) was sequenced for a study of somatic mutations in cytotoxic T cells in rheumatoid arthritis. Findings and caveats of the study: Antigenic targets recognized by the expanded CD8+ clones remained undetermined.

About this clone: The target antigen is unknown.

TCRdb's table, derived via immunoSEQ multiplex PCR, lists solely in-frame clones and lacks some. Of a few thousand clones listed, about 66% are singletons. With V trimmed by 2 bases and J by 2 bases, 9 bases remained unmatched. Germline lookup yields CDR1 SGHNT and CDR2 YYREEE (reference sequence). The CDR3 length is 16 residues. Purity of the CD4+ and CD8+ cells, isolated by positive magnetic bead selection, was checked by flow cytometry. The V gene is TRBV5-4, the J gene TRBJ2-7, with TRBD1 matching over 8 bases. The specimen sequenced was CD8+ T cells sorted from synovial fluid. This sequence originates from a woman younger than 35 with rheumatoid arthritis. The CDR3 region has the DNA TGTGCCAGCAGCTTAGGTCGCCGGACAGGGACCTACGAGCAGTACTTC. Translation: CASSLGRRTGTYEQYF.